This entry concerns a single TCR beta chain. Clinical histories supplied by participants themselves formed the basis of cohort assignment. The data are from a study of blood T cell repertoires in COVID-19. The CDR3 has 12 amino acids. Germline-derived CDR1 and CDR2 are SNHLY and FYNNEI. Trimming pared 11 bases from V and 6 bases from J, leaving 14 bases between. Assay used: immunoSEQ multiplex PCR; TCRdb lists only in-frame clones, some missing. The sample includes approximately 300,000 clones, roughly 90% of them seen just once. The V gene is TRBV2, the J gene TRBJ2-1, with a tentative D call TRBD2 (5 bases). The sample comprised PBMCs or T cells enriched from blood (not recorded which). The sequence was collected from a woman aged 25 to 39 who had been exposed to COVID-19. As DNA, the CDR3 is TGTGCCTCTTTGGACCGGGGCAATGAGCAGTTCTTC. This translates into CASLDRGNEQFF.